This T cell receptor (beta chain) came from a study of T cell responses to AZD1222 COVID-19 vaccine. Study outcomes and limitations: Recipients of AZD1222 seropositive at baseline numbered only 5 or 6. Sampled repertoires all dated from after the peak T cell response. It should be noted that donors were predominantly white British and more often female, and clonal diversity was possibly underestimated.

As concerns this clone: What it binds is unknown.

The CDR3 runs to 15 residues. After removal of 6 bases from V and 2 bases from J, the junction contained 6 bases not matched to a gene. The germline gives CDR1 KGHSH, CDR2 LQKENI. TCRdb's table, derived via immunoSEQ multiplex PCR, lists solely in-frame clones and lacks some. The sample shows roughly 81,000 clones, approximately 83% of them seen only once. This specimen was peripheral blood, taken on day 0 of AZD1222 vaccination. The sequence was collected from an adult in good health. The rearrangement uses TRBV18 and TRBJ1-5, with TRBD1 matching over 8 bases. Here the CDR3 DNA reads TGTGCCAGCTCTTTTGCGGACAGGGGCAATCAGCCCCAGCATTTT. Its protein is CASSFADRGNQPQHF. The complete variable domain, with remaining parts taken from reference TRBV18 and TRBJ1-5, reads NAGVMQNPRHLVRRRGQEARLRCSPMKGHSHVYWYRQLPEEGLKFMVYLQKENIIDESGMPKERFSAEFPKEGPSILRIQQVVRGDSAAYFCASSFADRGNQPQHFGDGTRLSIL.